These 2 T cell receptor beta chains originate from one sample sequenced in a study of cytomegalovirus exposure and HLA in healthy donors. 13 Jbeta primers and 60 Vbeta primers were used for the PCR. Repertoires were generated with immunoSEQ multiplex PCR, while TCRdb's copy carries only in-frame clones and drops some. The sample includes about 160,000 clones, roughly 76% seen only once; the top ten take roughly 13%. Sample: PBMCs. These receptors originate from a woman aged 45-65 years in good health and CMV-seronegative.

The CDR3 coding sequence is TGTGCCAGCAGTCCTAGGGGGGACAGGGGGCCTGGAAACACCATATATTTT. Its protein is CASSPRGDRGPGNTIYF. The chain joins TRBV9 to TRBJ1-3; 12 bases fit TRBD1. This CDR3 is built from 17 residues. J was trimmed by 2 bases and V by 5 bases; bases with no gene match: 8. Germline values: CDR1 SGDLS, CDR2 YYNGEE.

The genes are TRBV28 and TRBJ2-5, with 9 bases identical to TRBD2. The ends lost 5 bases at V and 5 bases at J; junction bases unmatched: 9. The CDR3 covers 15 residues. Germline V gene lookup returns CDR1 MDHEN and CDR2 SYDVKM. The DNA for the CDR3 is TGTGCCAGCAGTACCAGCGGGAGGTCCCCGGAGACCCAGTACTTC. Its translation: CASSTSGRSPETQYF.